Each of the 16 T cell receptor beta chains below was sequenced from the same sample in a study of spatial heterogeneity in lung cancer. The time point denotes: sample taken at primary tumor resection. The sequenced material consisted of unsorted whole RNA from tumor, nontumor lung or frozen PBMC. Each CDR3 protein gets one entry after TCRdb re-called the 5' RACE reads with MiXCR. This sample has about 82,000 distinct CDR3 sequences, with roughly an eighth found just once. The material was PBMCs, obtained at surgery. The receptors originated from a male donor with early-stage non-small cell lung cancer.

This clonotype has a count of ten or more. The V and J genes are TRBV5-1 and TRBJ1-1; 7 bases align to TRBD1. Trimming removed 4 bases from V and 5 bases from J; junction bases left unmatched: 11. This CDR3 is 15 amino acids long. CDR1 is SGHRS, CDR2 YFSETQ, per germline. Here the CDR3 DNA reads TGCGCCAGCAGCAGGGGGACAGCGGAGGGAACTGAAGCTTTCTTT. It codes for CASSRGTAEGTEAFF.

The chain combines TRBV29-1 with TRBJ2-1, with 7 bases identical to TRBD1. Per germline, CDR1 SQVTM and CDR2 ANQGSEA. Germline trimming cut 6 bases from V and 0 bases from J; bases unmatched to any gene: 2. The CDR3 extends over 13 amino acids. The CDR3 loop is CSVTGLSYNEQFF. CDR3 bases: TGCAGCGTGACAGGGCTCTCCTACAATGAGCAGTTCTTC.

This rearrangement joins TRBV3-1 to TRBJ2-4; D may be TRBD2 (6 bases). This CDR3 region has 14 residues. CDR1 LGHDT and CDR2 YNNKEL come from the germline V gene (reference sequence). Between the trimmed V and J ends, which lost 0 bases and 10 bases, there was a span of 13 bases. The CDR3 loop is CASSQDRTGRIQYF. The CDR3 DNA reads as TGTGCCAGCAGCCAAGATAGGACTGGGAGGATTCAGTACTTC.

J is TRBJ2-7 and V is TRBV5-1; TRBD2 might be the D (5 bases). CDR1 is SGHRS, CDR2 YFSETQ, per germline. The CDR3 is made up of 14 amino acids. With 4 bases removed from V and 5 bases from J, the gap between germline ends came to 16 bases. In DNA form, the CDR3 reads TGCGCCAGCAGCGCCCGGGAAGGTATCAACGAGCAGTACTTC. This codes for CASSAREGINEQYF.

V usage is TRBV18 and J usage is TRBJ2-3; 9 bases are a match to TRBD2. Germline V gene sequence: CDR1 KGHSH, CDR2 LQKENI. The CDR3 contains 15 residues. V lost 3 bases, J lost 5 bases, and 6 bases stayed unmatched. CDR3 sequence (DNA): TGTGCCAGCTCACCTGCGGGGGGGCGAAGAGATACGCAGTATTTT. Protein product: CASSPAGGRRDTQYF.

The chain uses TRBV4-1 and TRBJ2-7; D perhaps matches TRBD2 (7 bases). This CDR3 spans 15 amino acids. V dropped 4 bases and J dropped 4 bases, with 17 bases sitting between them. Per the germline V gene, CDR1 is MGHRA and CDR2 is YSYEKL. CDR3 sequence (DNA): TGCGCCAGCAGCCCTGGAGGGGGGGGCCTTTACGAGCAGTACTTC. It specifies CASSPGGGGLYEQYF.

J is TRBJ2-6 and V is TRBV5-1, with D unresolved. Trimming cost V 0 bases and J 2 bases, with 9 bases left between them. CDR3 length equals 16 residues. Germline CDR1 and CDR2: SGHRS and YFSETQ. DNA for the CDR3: TGCGCCAGCAGCTTGGACGTCGGCCCTGGGGCCAACGTCCTGACTTTC. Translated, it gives CASSLDVGPGANVLTF.

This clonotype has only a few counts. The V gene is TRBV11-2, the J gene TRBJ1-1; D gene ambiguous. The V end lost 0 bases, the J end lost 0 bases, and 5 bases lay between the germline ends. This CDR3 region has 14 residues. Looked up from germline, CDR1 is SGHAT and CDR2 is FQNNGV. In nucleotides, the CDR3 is TGTGCCAGCAGCTTAGACGTCATGAACACTGAAGCTTTCTTT. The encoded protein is CASSLDVMNTEAFF.

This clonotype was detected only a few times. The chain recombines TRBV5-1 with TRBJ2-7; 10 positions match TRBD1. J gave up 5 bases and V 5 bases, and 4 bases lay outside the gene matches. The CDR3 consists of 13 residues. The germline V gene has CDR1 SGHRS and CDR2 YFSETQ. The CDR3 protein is CASREGTGDEQYF. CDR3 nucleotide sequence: TGCGCCAGCAGGGAGGGGACAGGGGACGAGCAGTACTTC. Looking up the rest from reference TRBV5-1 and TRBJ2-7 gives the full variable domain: KAGVTQTPRYLIKTRGQQVTLSCSPISGHRSVSWYQQTPGQGLQFLFEYFSETQRNKGNFPGRFSGRQFSNSRSEMNVSTLELGDSALYLCASREGTGDEQYFGPGTRLTVT.

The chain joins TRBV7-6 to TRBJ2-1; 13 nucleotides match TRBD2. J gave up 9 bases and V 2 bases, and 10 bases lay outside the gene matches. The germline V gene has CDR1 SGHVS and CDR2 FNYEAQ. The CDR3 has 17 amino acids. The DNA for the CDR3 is TGTGCCAGCAGCTTAACCCCTGGACTAGCGGGAGTCTCTGAGCAGTTCTTC. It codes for CASSLTPGLAGVSEQFF.

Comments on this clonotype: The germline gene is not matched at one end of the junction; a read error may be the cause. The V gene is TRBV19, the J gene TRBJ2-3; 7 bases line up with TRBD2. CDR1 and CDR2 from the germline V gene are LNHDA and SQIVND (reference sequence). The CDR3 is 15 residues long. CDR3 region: CVSSPTGGSTDTQYF. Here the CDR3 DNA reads TGTGTCAGTAGCCCGACCGGGGGGAGCACAGATACGCAGTATTTT.

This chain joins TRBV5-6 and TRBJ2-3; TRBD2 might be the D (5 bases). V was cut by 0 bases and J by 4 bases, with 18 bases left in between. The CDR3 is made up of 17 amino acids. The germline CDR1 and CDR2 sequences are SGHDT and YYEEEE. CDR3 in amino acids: CASSLVPWGRRADTQYF. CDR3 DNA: TGTGCCAGCAGCTTGGTTCCTTGGGGAAGGCGGGCAGATACGCAGTATTTT.

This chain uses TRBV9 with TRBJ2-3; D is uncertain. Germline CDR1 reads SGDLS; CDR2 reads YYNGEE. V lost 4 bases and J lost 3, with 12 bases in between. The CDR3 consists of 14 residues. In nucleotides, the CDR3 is TGTGCCAGCAGCACCCGGCAAGGTACAGATACGCAGTATTTT. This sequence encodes CASSTRQGTDTQYF.

The CDR3 spells CASSGGQGKNEKLFF. Written as DNA, the CDR3 is TGTGCCAGCAGCGGAGGACAGGGTAAAAATGAAAAACTGTTTTTT. This chain uses TRBV5-4 with TRBJ1-4, with 8 bases fitting TRBD1. From germline, CDR1 is SGHNT and CDR2 YYREEE (reference sequence). The CDR3 is 15 residues long. V shed 4 bases, J shed 5 bases, and the junction held 7 bases outside the gene matches.

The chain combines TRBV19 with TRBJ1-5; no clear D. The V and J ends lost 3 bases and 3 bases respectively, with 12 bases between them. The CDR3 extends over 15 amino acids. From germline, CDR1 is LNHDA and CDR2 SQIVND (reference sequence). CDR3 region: CASSMAGSDNQPQHF. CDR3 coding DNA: TGTGCCAGTAGTATGGCGGGGTCGGACAATCAGCCCCAGCATTTT.

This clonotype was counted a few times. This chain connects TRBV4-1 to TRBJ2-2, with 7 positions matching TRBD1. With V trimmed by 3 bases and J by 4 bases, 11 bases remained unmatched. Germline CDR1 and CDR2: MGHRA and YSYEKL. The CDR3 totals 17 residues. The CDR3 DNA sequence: TGCGCCAGCAGCCATTCGGGACAGTCTCCGCGCACCGGGGAGCTGTTTTTT. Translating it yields CASSHSGQSPRTGELFF.